These 23 T cell receptor beta chains came from one sample sequenced in a study of early T cells in non-severe SARS-CoV-2 infection. TCRdb passed the 5' RACE reads through MiXCR, listing each CDR3 protein once. The sample gives approximately 52,000 distinct CDR3 sequences, about 15% of which show up once; 10% is in the top ten. The sample was whole blood, taken at baseline. The receptors come from an adult who was a healthcare worker with PCR-confirmed SARS-CoV-2 infection or an uninfected control (not recorded which).

The chain employs TRBV28 and TRBJ2-1; TRBD1 matches at 10 bases. V lost 6 bases to trimming and J lost 3 bases; unmatched junction nucleotides: 5. This CDR3 comprises 15 residues. Germline V gene lookup returns CDR1 MDHEN and CDR2 SYDVKM. CDR3 region: CASSSGTGVYNEQFF. CDR3 coding DNA: TGTGCCAGCAGCTCCGGGACAGGGGTCTACAATGAGCAGTTCTTC.

This sequence joins TRBV9 and TRBJ2-7, with a weak D call TRBD1 (5 bases). Trimming shortened V by 4 bases and J by 5 bases, and 16 bases separated the two germline ends. Germline CDR1 and CDR2: SGDLS and YYNGEE. The CDR3 sequence is 14 residues long. CDR3: CASSSRVRSDEQYF. Written as DNA, the CDR3 is TGTGCCAGCAGCTCCAGGGTGAGAAGTGACGAGCAGTACTTC.

The chain has TRBV5-4 and TRBJ2-3; 11 bases are a match to TRBD2. The CDR3 is 18 residues long. The germline V gene encodes CDR1 SGHNT and CDR2 YYREEE (reference sequence). V was pared by 4 bases and J by 0 bases, with 10 bases of the junction left unmatched. The chain's CDR3 is CASSTTSGRIGSTDTQYF. In DNA, the CDR3 is TGTGCCAGCAGCACAACTAGCGGGAGAATCGGGAGCACAGATACGCAGTATTTT.

Only a few counts were recorded for this clonotype. V and J are TRBV12-3 or TRBV12-4 and TRBJ2-5; D is unclear. The CDR3 has 13 amino acids. V was clipped by 5 bases and J by 5 bases, with 12 bases between them. The CDR3 is CASSPQSAETQYF. The CDR3 DNA is TGTGCCAGCAGTCCCCAGTCTGCGGAGACCCAGTACTTC.

This chain joins TRBV19 and TRBJ2-7; D might be TRBD2 (6 bases). V gave up 3 bases and J gave up 0 bases, with 9 bases separating them. Germline loops: CDR1 LNHDA, CDR2 SQIVND (reference sequence). The CDR3 is made up of 14 amino acids. The CDR3 DNA sequence: TGTGCCAGTAGTATGGACTACGCCTCCTACGAGCAGTACTTC. This codes for CASSMDYASYEQYF.

The chain links TRBV29-1 to TRBJ2-5, with 8 positions matching TRBD2. The CDR3 length is 15 residues. Trimming cost V 1 base and J 1 base; bases outside gene matches: 5. Germline-derived CDR1 and CDR2 are SQVTM and ANQGSEA. CDR3 in amino acids: CSVEGAGALQETQYF. For the CDR3, the DNA is TGCAGCGTTGAAGGAGCGGGGGCCCTCCAAGAGACCCAGTACTTC. Filled out from reference TRBV29-1 and TRBJ2-5, the complete variable domain reads SAVISQKPSRDICQRGTSLTIQCQVDSQVTMMFWYRQQPGQSLTLIATANQGSEATYESGFVIDKFPISRPNLTFSTLTVSNMSPEDSSIYLCSVEGAGALQETQYFGPGTRLLVL.

The chain carries TRBV4-2 and TRBJ2-7; 7 nucleotides match TRBD2. The CDR3 loop spans 16 amino acids. The V gene end was trimmed by 1 base and the J gene end by 3 bases; junction bases not matched to a gene: 9. Germline V lookup: CDR1 LGHNA, CDR2 YNFKEQ. CDR3 bases: TGTGCCAGCAGCCAAGGTGTGGGAGGGACCTTCTACGAGCAGTACTTC. As protein: CASSQGVGGTFYEQYF.

Many counts were recorded for this clonotype. The chain employs TRBV29-1 and TRBJ2-7; D possibly corresponds to TRBD2 (6 bases). The CDR3 consists of 15 residues. CDR1 SQVTM and CDR2 ANQGSEA come from the germline V gene. The V gene lost 0 bases and the J gene lost 0 bases, with 12 bases spanning the gap. CDR3 sequence reads: CSVEDPDGSSYEQYF. For the CDR3, the DNA is TGCAGCGTTGAAGATCCGGACGGGAGCTCCTACGAGCAGTACTTC.

This clonotype showed up just a few times. The chain couples TRBV3-1 to TRBJ2-3; D is ambiguous. Trimming stripped 4 bases from V and 5 bases from J, with 10 bases between. Germline V gene sequence: CDR1 LGHDT, CDR2 YNNKEL (reference sequence). This CDR3 has 13 residues. CDR3 region: CASSPGPGDTQYF. CDR3 in DNA: TGTGCCAGCAGCCCAGGTCCCGGAGATACGCAGTATTTT.

CDR3 in amino acids: CASRDPRRSGTEAFF. CDR3 DNA sequence: TGTGCCAGCAGGGACCCCAGGAGATCGGGGACTGAAGCTTTCTTT. V and J are TRBV11-2 and TRBJ1-1; no firm D call. CDR1 and CDR2 from the germline V gene are SGHAT and FQNNGV. The V end lost 6 bases, the J end lost 5 bases, and 19 bases lay between the germline ends. This CDR3 spans 15 amino acids.

This clonotype was seen only a few times. CDR3 amino acids: CASGSGGSYNEQFF. The CDR3 DNA reads TGTGCCAGCGGGAGCGGGGGCTCCTACAATGAGCAGTTCTTC. The chain joins TRBV7-3 to TRBJ2-1; 8 nucleotides align to TRBD2. This CDR3 is built from 14 residues. The germline CDR1 and CDR2 sequences are SGHTA and FQGTGA. The V and J ends lost 8 bases and 0 bases, in that order; junction bases with no gene match: 3.

This sequence joins TRBV5-1 and TRBJ2-5; D is uncertain. The germline gives CDR1 SGHRS, CDR2 YFSETQ. The CDR3 runs 13 residues. Trimming left V 4 bases short and J 2 bases short, with 9 bases between. The CDR3 nucleotides are TGCGCCAGCAGCGGGCCTTTTCAAGAGACCCAGTACTTC. This encodes CASSGPFQETQYF.

This clonotype has ten or more counts. The chain uses TRBV20-1 and TRBJ2-1, with TRBD2 matching 7 bases. CDR1 is DFQATT and CDR2 is SNEGSKA in the germline V gene (reference sequence). Trimming took 3 bases from V and 7 from J; bases not matched to a gene: 15. The CDR3 contains 16 residues. This chain's CDR3 is CSASTWASGPTNEQFF. For the CDR3, the DNA is TGCAGTGCTAGTACGTGGGCTAGCGGACCTACAAATGAGCAGTTCTTC.

This clonotype was seen more than once but under ten times. The genes are TRBV11-2 and TRBJ2-3; 10 bases line up with TRBD2. The germline gives CDR1 SGHAT, CDR2 FQNNGV. V dropped 3 bases and J dropped 0; count of bases not matched to a gene: 6. There are 17 residues in the CDR3. The CDR3 spells CASSFSVAGGSTDTQYF. CDR3 coding DNA: TGTGCCAGCAGCTTCTCTGTAGCGGGAGGCAGCACAGATACGCAGTATTTT.

This clonotype has ten or more counts. V is TRBV4-2 and J is TRBJ1-6; D is ambiguous. The V and J ends lost 2 bases and 17 bases respectively, with 22 bases between them. The V gene's germline CDR1 is LGHNA and CDR2 YNFKEQ. The CDR3 runs to 15 residues. The CDR3 region is CASSQSPRTGGLFHF. CDR3 coding DNA: TGTGCCAGCAGCCAATCCCCCCGGACCGGCGGACTCTTCCACTTT.

This sequence joins TRBV10-3 and TRBJ2-5; 11 bases map to TRBD2. Germline V gene data show CDR1 as ENHRY and CDR2 as SYGVKD. V lost 6 bases and J lost 4; bases outside the gene matches: 4. The CDR3 spans 14 residues. The CDR3 loop is CAIRPGTSGETQYF. The CDR3 nucleotides are TGTGCCATCAGGCCCGGGACTAGCGGAGAGACCCAGTACTTC.

This clonotype was picked up a small number of times. The J gene is TRBJ2-2, the V gene TRBV4-1; 12 bases match TRBD1. This CDR3 has 16 amino acids. Trimming removed 3 bases from V and 6 bases from J; junction bases left unmatched: 5. Per germline, CDR1 MGHRA and CDR2 YSYEKL. Written as DNA, the CDR3 is TGCGCCAGCAGCCAGGGACAGGGGGCGAGGGCCGGGGAGCTGTTTTTT. As protein: CASSQGQGARAGELFF.

The chain couples TRBV6-2 or TRBV6-3 to TRBJ2-3, with TRBD2 as a possible D gene (5 bases). Trimming pared 4 bases from V and 1 base from J, leaving 12 bases between. Germline CDR1 is MNHEY and CDR2 is SVGEGT. CDR3 size: 15 residues. The CDR3 DNA sequence: TGTGCCAGCAGTTTTCGGCTAGCCCGCACAGATACGCAGTATTTT. This codes for CASSFRLARTDTQYF.

This clonotype occurred many times. Written as DNA, the CDR3 is TGTGCCAGTAGTATTCCGGGACAGGGTATCAATGAGCAGTTCTTC. Its translation: CASSIPGQGINEQFF. This chain connects TRBV19 to TRBJ2-1, with 9 bases that match TRBD1. The germline V gene has CDR1 LNHDA and CDR2 SQIVND (reference sequence). The J segment lost 6 bases and the V segment lost 3 bases, leaving 6 bases of the junction unmatched. CDR3 size: 15 residues.

Ten or more counts support this clonotype. The chain combines TRBV2 with TRBJ2-7; TRBD1 is a possible D gene (6 bases). V was trimmed by 8 bases and J by 3 bases, leaving 17 bases between them. Germline V gives CDR1 SNHLY, CDR2 FYNNEI. The CDR3 loop spans 14 amino acids. CDR3 amino acids: CASDRQPNLYEQYF. The CDR3 region has the DNA TGTGCCAGCGACAGGCAGCCTAATCTCTACGAGCAGTACTTC.

The chain joins TRBV28 to TRBJ1-2; TRBD1 matches 10 bases. Trimming cost V 2 bases and J 11 bases; bases outside gene matches: 5. Germline values: CDR1 MDHEN, CDR2 SYDVKM. This CDR3 is built from 13 residues. Here the CDR3 DNA reads TGTGCCAGCAGTTTAGACAGGGGGCTAGGTTACACCTTC. Protein: CASSLDRGLGYTF.

DNA for the CDR3: TGTGCCAGCAGCCAAGATGTGGCGGGAGGGCCAAGGGTTTCAGAGACCCAGTACTTC. Translated: CASSQDVAGGPRVSETQYF. The V and J genes are TRBV4-2 and TRBJ2-5; 9 nucleotides align to TRBD2. The CDR3 runs 19 residues. Germline V lookup: CDR1 LGHNA, CDR2 YNFKEQ. V lost 0 bases, J lost 4 bases, and 15 bases stayed unmatched.

This clonotype was seen repeatedly, ten times or more. The CDR3 sequence: CASSPPGDDYGYTF. As DNA, the CDR3 is TGTGCCAGCTCACCACCGGGGGATGACTATGGCTACACCTTC. This chain uses TRBV18 with TRBJ1-2; TRBD1 is a possible D gene (5 bases). The CDR3 totals 14 residues. Trimming left V 0 bases short and J 3 bases short, with 8 bases between. Germline CDR1 is KGHSH and CDR2 is LQKENI.